A selection of T cell receptor beta chains follows, all from one sample in a study of CD8 T cells in ankylosing spondylitis. TCRdb ran MiXCR on the 5' RACE reads and lists one entry per CDR3 protein. The sample holds about 250,000 distinct CDR3 sequences, roughly 32% seen once. The sample taken for sequencing was blood, either unsorted or a sorted T cell fraction (not recorded which). The source of these receptors is a male donor with ankylosing spondylitis or in good health (not recorded which). Both conserved end residues are part of each CDR3. D genes are given only for firm matches. Size tells how often a clone was seen (once, few, many) or the class of an expanded clone, and some rows leave it out.

TRBJ2-3 | TRBV3-1 | . | . | 12 | CASSPAADTQYF | TGTGCCAGCTCCCCAGCGGCAGATACGCAGTATTTT
TRBJ2-5 | TRBV10-1 | . | . | 14 | CASKETATRETQYF | TGCGCCAGCAAAGAAACAGCGACACGGGAGACCCAGTACTTC
TRBJ2-7 | TRBV5-6 | . | . | 14 | CASSHPALSYEQYF | TGTGCCAGCAGCCACCCAGCCCTTTCCTACGAGCAGTACTTC
TRBJ2-3 | TRBV12-3/TRBV12-4 | . | . | 15 | CASSGGRGLTDTQYF | TGTGCCAGCAGTGGGGGGCGGGGACTCACAGATACGCAGTATTTT
TRBJ2-7 | TRBV4-2 | TRBD1 | . | 13 | CASSPRTGREQYF | TGTGCCAGCAGCCCACGGACAGGGCGGGAGCAGTACTTC
TRBJ2-3 | TRBV10-3 | . | . | 17 | CTLSPPLQAWGGDTQYF | TGTACCCTCAGTCCGCCCTTACAGGCGTGGGGGGGCGATACGCAGTATTTT
TRBJ2-3 | TRBV20-1 | TRBD2 | many | 15 | CSARDSGGPADTQYF | TGCAGTGCTAGAGATTCGGGGGGGCCGGCAGATACGCAGTATTTT
TRBJ2-7 | TRBV20-1 | . | . | 12 | CSARRQAHEQYF | TGCAGTGCTAGAAGGCAGGCCCACGAGCAGTACTTC
TRBJ1-2 | TRBV24-1 | . | . | 13 | CATSDGPYYGYTF | TGTGCCACCAGTGACGGGCCTTACTATGGCTACACCTTC
TRBJ2-3 | TRBV20-1 | TRBD2 | . | 14 | CSARFGGGTDTQYF | TGCAGTGCTAGATTTGGGGGGGGCACAGATACGCAGTATTTT
TRBJ2-5 | TRBV20-1 | . | few | 15 | CSARDFQRFQETQYF | TGCAGTGCTAGAGATTTCCAGCGTTTCCAAGAGACCCAGTACTTC
TRBJ2-2 | TRBV12-3/TRBV12-4 | . | once | 15 | CASSLNRANTGELFF | TGTGCCAGCAGTTTAAACAGGGCGAACACCGGGGAGCTGTTTTTT
TRBJ1-1 | TRBV12-3/TRBV12-4 | . | . | 12 | CASSFGTAPEDF | TGTGCCAGCAGCTTCGGAACCGCCCCGGAGGACTTT
TRBJ2-5 | TRBV6-1 | . | . | 14 | CASSSWGPRETQYF | TGTGCCAGCTCCTCCTGGGGACCAAGAGAGACCCAGTACTTC
TRBJ1-3 | TRBV5-5 | TRBD1 | . | 15 | CASSLDRGSGNTIYF | TGTGCCAGCAGCTTGGACAGGGGGTCTGGAAACACCATATATTTT
TRBJ2-3 | TRBV29-1 | . | few | 13 | CSVGTRATDTQYF | TGCAGCGTTGGAACGCGGGCCACAGATACGCAGTATTTT
TRBJ2-4 | TRBV5-1 | . | few | 12 | CASSLGQGVLYF | TGCGCCAGCAGCTTGGGACAAGGAGTTCTGTACTTC
TRBJ1-1 | TRBV7-2 | . | . | 13 | CASSPPGDPEAFF | TGTGCCAGCAGCCCGCCGGGGGACCCTGAAGCTTTCTTT
TRBJ2-1 | TRBV20-1 | . | . | 14 | CSASGGVNYNEQFF | TGCAGTGCTAGCGGGGGAGTGAACTACAATGAGCAGTTCTTC
TRBJ2-3 | TRBV15 | TRBD2 | . | 15 | CATSTERGATDTQYF | TGTGCCACCAGCACCGAGCGGGGGGCCACAGATACGCAGTATTTT
TRBJ2-5 | TRBV20-1 | . | many | 10 | CSARGETQYF | TGCAGTGCTAGAGGGGAGACCCAGTACTTC
TRBJ2-3 | TRBV9 | TRBD2 | few | 17 | CASSTEWTSGNTDTQYF | TGTGCCAGCAGCACCGAATGGACTAGCGGAAACACAGATACGCAGTATTTT
TRBJ2-3 | TRBV10-3 | TRBD2 | few | 15 | CAIRETSGGDDTQYF | TGTGCCATCAGGGAGACTAGCGGGGGGGACGATACGCAGTATTTT
TRBJ2-7 | TRBV7-9 | . | . | 14 | CASSLRDVSYEQYF | TGTGCCAGCAGCTTACGAGACGTCTCCTACGAGCAGTACTTC
TRBJ2-4 | TRBV20-1 | . | . | 13 | CSARDRDTDIQYF | TGCAGTGCTAGAGATCGGGACACCGATATTCAGTACTTC